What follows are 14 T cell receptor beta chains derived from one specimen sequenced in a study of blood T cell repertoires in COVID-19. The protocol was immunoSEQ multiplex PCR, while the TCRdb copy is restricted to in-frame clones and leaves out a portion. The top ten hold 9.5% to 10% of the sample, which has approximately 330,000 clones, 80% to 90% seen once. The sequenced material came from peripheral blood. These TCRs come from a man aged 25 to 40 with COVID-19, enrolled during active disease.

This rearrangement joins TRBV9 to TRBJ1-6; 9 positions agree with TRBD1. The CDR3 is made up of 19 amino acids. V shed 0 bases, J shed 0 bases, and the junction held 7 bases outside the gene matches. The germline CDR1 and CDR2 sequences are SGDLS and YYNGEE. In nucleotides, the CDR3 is TGTGCCAGCAGCGTAGCTTCGGACAGGGGCAGCTCCTATAATTCACCCCTCCACTTT. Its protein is CASSVASDRGSSYNSPLHF.

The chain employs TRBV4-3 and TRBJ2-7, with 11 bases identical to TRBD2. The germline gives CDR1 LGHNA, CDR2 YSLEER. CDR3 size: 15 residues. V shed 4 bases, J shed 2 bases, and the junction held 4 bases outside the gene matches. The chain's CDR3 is CASSLGTSGPYEQYF. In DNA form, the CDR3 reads TGCGCCAGCAGCCTGGGGACTAGCGGACCCTACGAGCAGTACTTC.

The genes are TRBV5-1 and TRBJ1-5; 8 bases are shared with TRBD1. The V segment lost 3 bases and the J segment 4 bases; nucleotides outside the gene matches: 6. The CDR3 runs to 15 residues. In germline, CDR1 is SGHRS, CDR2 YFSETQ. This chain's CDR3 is CASSSTGAPNQPQHF. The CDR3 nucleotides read TGCGCCAGCAGCTCGACAGGGGCTCCTAATCAGCCCCAGCATTTT.

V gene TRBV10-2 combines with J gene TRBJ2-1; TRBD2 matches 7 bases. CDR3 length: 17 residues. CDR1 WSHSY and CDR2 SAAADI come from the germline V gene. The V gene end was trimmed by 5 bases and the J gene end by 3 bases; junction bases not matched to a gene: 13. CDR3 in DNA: TGCGCCAGCAGTCAGGTTCGTCCTAGCGGATACTACAATGAGCAGTTCTTC. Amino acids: CASSQVRPSGYYNEQFF.

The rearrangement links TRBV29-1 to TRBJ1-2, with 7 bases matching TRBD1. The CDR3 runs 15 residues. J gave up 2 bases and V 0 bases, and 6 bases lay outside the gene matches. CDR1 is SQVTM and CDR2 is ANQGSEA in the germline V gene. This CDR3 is CSVEDQRGLNYGYTF. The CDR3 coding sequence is TGCAGCGTTGAAGATCAGAGGGGGCTGAACTATGGCTACACCTTC.

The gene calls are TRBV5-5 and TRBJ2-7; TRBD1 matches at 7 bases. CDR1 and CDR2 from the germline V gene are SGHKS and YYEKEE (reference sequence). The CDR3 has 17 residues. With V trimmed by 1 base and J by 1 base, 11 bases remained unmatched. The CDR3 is CASSLTIYGTASYEQYF. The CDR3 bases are TGTGCCAGCAGCTTGACTATTTACGGGACAGCATCCTACGAGCAGTACTTC.

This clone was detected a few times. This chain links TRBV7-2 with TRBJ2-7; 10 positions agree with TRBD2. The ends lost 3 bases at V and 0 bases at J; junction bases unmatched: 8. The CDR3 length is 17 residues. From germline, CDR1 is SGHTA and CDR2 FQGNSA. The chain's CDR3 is CASSFRGSSGGSYEQYF. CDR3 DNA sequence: TGTGCCAGCAGCTTCAGGGGGTCTAGCGGGGGCTCCTACGAGCAGTACTTC.

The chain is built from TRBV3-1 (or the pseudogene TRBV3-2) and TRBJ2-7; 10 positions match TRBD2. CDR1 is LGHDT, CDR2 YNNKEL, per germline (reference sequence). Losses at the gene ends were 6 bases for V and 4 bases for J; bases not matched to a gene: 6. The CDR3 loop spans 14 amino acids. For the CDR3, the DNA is TGTGCCAGCAGTGCTAGCGGGGGCCCTTACGAGCAGTACTTC. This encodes CASSASGGPYEQYF.

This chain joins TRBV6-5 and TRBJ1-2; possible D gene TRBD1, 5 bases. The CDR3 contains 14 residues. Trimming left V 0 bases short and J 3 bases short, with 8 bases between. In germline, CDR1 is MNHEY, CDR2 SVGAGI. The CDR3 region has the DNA TGTGCCAGCAGTTACTCTCGCAGGGACTATGGCTACACCTTC. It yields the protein CASSYSRRDYGYTF.

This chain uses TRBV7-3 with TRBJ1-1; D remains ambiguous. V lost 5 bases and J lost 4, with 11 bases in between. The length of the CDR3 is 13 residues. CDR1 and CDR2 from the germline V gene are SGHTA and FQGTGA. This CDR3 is CASSLERSTEAFF. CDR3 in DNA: TGTGCCAGCAGCCTTGAGAGAAGCACTGAAGCTTTCTTT.

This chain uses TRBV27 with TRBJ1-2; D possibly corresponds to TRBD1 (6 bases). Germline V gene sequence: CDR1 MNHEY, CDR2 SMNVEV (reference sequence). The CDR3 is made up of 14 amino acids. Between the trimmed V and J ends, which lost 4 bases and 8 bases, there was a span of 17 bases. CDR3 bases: TGTGCCAGCAGTTCCATACAGGGTGCTTGGGGCTACACCTTC. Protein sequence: CASSSIQGAWGYTF.

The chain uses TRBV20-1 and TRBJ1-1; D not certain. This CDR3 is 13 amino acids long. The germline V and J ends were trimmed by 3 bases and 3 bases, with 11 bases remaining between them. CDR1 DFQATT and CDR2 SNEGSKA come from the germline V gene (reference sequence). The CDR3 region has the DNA TGCAGTGCTAGTACGGGGTGGGACACTGAAGCTTTCTTT. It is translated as CSASTGWDTEAFF.

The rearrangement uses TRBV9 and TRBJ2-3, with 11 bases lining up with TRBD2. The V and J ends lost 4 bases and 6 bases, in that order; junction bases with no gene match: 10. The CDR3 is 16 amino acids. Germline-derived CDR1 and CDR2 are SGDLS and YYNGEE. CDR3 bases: TGTGCCAGCAGCTTTGGGACTAGCGGAGGGGGGGATACGCAGTATTTT. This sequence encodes CASSFGTSGGGDTQYF.

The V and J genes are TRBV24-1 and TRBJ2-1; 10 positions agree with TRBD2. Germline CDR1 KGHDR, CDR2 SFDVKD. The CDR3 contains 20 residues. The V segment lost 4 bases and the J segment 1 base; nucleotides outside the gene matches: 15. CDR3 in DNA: TGTGCCACCAGTGACCCCGGGGCTAGCGGGAGTCATGGGTCCTACAATGAGCAGTTCTTC. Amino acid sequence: CATSDPGASGSHGSYNEQFF.